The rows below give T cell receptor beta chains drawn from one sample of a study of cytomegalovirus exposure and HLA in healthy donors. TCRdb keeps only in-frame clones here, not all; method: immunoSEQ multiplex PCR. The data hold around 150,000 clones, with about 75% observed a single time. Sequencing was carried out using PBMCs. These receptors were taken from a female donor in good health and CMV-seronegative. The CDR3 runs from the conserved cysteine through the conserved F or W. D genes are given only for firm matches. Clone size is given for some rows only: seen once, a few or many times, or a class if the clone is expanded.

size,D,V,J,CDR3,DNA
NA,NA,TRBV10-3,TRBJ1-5,CAISESRVSQPQHF,TGTGCCATCAGTGAGTCGAGGGTGAGTCAGCCCCAGCATTTT
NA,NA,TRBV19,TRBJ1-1,CASTIGEYTEAFF,TGTGCCAGTACCATCGGGGAGTACACTGAAGCTTTCTTT
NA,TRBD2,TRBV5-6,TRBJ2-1,CASSLGIAGGTYNEQFF,TGTGCCAGCAGCCTTGGGATAGCGGGAGGGACCTACAATGAGCAGTTCTTC
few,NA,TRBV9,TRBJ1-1,CASSMRQLTEAFF,TGTGCCAGCAGCATGAGACAGCTCACTGAAGCTTTCTTT
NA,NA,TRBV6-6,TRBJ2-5,CASSSIPGSKGETQYF,TGTGCCAGCAGTTCGATCCCCGGGAGTAAGGGGGAGACCCAGTACTTC
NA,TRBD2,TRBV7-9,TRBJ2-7,CASSSLSGRAGYEQYF,TGTGCCAGCAGCTCCCTTAGCGGGAGGGCCGGCTACGAGCAGTACTTC
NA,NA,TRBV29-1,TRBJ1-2,CSVQTGSGGYTF,TGCAGCGTCCAGACAGGTTCAGGGGGCTACACCTTC
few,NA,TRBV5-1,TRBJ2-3,CASSLGLQAMDTQYF,TGCGCCAGCAGCCTCGGACTCCAAGCGATGGATACGCAGTATTTT
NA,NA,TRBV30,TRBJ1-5,CAWESARVNQPQHF,TGTGCCTGGGAGAGCGCCAGGGTCAATCAGCCCCAGCATTTT
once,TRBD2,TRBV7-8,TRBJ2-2,CASSSGTSGSETGELFF,TGTGCCAGCAGCTCGGGGACTAGCGGGAGCGAGACCGGGGAGCTGTTTTTT
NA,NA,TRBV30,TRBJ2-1,CAWSKHRAYEQFF,TGTGCCTGGAGTAAACACAGGGCCTATGAGCAGTTCTTC
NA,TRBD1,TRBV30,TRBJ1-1,CARDRERGEAFF,TGTGCCCGGGACAGGGAGAGGGGTGAAGCTTTCTTT
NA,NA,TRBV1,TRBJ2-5,CTSSPSPGLAGQETQYF,TGCACCAGCAGCCCTTCCCCTGGACTAGCGGGACAAGAGACCCAGTACTTC
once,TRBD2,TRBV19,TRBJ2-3,CASSIPSSGRTDTQYF,TGTGCCAGTAGTATCCCTTCCAGCGGGAGGACAGATACGCAGTATTTT
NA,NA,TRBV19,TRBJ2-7,CASSRQPSYEQYF,TGTGCCAGTAGTAGACAGCCTTCCTACGAGCAGTACTTC
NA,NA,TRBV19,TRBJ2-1,CASTPGTGGGEQFF,TGTGCCAGTACTCCCGGGACGGGGGGCGGTGAGCAGTTCTTC
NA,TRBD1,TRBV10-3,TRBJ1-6,CAIRTGFNSPLHF,TGTGCCATCAGGACAGGGTTTAATTCACCCCTCCACTTT
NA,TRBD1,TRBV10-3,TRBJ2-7,CAISPGGDRDYEQYF,TGTGCCATCAGTCCAGGGGGGGACAGGGACTACGAGCAGTACTTC
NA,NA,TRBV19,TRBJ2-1,CASSIFGGRNNEQFF,TGTGCCAGTAGTATATTCGGGGGAAGAAACAATGAGCAGTTCTTC
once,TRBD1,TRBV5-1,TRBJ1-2,CASSSSGTVNYGYTF,TGCGCCAGCAGCAGCTCCGGGACAGTTAACTATGGCTACACCTTC
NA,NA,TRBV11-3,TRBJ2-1,CASSSPRYNEQFF,TGTGCCAGCAGTAGTCCTCGTTACAATGAGCAGTTCTTC
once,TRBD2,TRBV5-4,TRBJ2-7,CASSLVGGAYEQYF,TGTGCCAGCAGCTTGGTCGGGGGGGCCTACGAGCAGTATTTC
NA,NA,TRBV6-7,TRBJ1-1,CASSPVRNTEAFF,TGTGCCAGCAGCCCAGTTCGTAACACTGAAGCTTTCTTT
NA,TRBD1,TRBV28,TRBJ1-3,CASSLRLNRGSGNTIYF,TGTGCCAGCAGTTTAAGATTAAACAGGGGCTCTGGAAACACCATATATTTT
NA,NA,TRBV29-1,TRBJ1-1,CSVRVGGSTEAFF,TGCAGCGTTCGGGTGGGAGGGTCCACTGAAGCTTTCTTT
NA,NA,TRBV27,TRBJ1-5,CASSPLGGNQPQHF,TGTGCCAGCAGTCCGCTGGGAGGGAATCAGCCCCAGCATTTT
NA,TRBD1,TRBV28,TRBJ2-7,CASRKDRGFSYEQYF,TGTGCCAGCAGGAAGGACAGGGGGTTCTCCTACGAGCAGTACTTC
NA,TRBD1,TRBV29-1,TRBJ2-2,CSVYPGQGASGELFF,TGCAGCGTCTATCCGGGACAGGGGGCTTCCGGGGAGCTGTTTTTT
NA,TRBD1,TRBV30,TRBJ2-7,CAWSEGRQGYEQYF,TGTGCCTGGAGTGAAGGGAGACAGGGGTACGAGCAGTACTTC
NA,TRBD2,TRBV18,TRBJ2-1,CASSPLAGSYNEQFF,TGTGCCAGCTCACCACTAGCGGGATCCTACAATGAGCAGTTCTTC
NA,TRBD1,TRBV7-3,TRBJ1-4,CASITGTAMRKLFF,TGTGCCAGCATAACCGGGACAGCCATGAGGAAACTGTTTTTT
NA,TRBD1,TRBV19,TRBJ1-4,CATKDRATNEKLFF,TGTGCCACCAAAGACAGGGCTACGAATGAAAAACTGTTTTTT
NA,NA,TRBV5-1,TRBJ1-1,CASSHPGGTEAFF,TGCGCCAGCAGCCACCCGGGGGGCACTGAAGCTTTCTTT
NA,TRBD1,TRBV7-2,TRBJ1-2,CASSLGAGGMLGYTF,TGTGCCAGCAGCTTAGGGGCAGGGGGGATGCTGGGCTACACCTTC
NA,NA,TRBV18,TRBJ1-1,CASSRLQGNTEAFF,TGTGCCAGCTCACGACTCCAGGGGAACACTGAAGCTTTCTTT
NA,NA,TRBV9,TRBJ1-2,CASSVVGGGGGYTF,TGTGCCAGCAGCGTAGTGGGGGGGGGTGGGGGCTACACCTTC
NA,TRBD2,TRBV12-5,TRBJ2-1,CASGSRPLAGGTYNEQFF,TGTGCTAGTGGATCCCGGCCCCTAGCGGGGGGGACCTACAATGAGCAGTTCTTC
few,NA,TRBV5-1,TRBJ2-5,CASSLEGQETQYF,TGCGCCAGCAGCTTGGAGGGGCAAGAGACCCAGTACTTC
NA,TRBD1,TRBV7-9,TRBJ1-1,CASSLAWDRGRDTEAFF,TGTGCCAGCAGCTTAGCTTGGGACAGGGGGCGGGACACTGAAGCTTTCTTT
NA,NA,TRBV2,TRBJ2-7,CASSRGLTSSYEQYF,TGTGCCAGCAGTCGCGGTCTTACTAGCTCCTACGAGCAGTACTTC
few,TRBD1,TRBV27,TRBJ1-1,CASSSLTGPTEAFF,TGTGCCAGCAGTTCATTGACAGGGCCCACTGAAGCTTTCTTT
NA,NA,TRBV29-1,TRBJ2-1,CSVDPQVISYNEQFF,TGCAGCGTTGACCCACAGGTGATCTCCTACAATGAGCAGTTCTTC
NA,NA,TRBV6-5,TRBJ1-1,CASSYSEEFLGTEAFF,TGTGCCAGCAGTTACTCCGAGGAGTTTTTAGGCACTGAAGCTTTCTTT
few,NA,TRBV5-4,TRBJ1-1,CASSQGGSNTEAFF,TGTGCCAGCAGCCAGGGAGGCTCTAACACTGAAGCTTTCTTT
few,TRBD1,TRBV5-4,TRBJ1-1,CASSLAGGRTEAFF,TGTGCCAGCAGCTTGGCAGGGGGCAGAACTGAAGCTTTCTTT
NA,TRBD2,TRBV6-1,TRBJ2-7,CASSGLAGGVRNEQYF,TGTGCCAGCAGTGGGCTAGCGGGAGGGGTAAGGAACGAGCAGTACTTC
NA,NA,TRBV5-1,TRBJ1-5,CASSLDGGNQPQHF,TGCGCCAGCAGCTTGGACGGGGGCAATCAGCCCCAGCATTTT
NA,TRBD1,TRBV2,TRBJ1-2,CASSTDRVDGYTF,TGTGCCAGCAGTACAGACAGGGTAGATGGCTACACCTTC
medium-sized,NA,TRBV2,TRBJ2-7,CASSRDTSGNEQYF,TGTGCCAGCAGTCGGGACACCTCGGGGAACGAGCAGTACTTC
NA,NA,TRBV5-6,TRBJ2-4,CASDRAGLAKNIQYF,TGTGCCTCCGACCGGGCTGGACTAGCCAAAAACATTCAGTACTTC
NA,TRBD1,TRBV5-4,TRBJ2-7,CASSLQQGATEQYF,TGTGCCAGCAGCTTGCAACAGGGGGCTACCGAGCAGTACTTC
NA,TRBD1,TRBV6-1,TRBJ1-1,CASSRGQDNEAFF,TGTGCCAGCAGCCGCGGACAGGACAATGAAGCTTTCTTT
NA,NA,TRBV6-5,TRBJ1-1,CASSKHRDVNTEAFF,TGTGCCAGCAGTAAACACAGGGATGTGAACACTGAAGCTTTCTTT
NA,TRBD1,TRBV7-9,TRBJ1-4,CSSSPATGDEKLFF,TGTTCCAGCAGCCCCGCCACAGGGGATGAAAAACTGTTTTTT
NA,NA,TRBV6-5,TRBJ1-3,CASSYTTGNSGNTIYF,TGTGCCAGCAGTTACACGACCGGGAACTCTGGAAACACCATATATTTT